The following is a TCR beta chain sequence with its context. This specimen belongs to a study of blood T cell repertoires in COVID-19. Turning to the study itself: From the United States, Italy and Spain came samples of acute and convalescent COVID-19. T cells, B-cell-depleted T cells, or PBMCs provided the cDNA or gDNA that served as material.

Trimming took 0 bases from V and 3 from J, leaving 9 bases between them. The CDR3 contains 14 residues. The germline V gene has CDR1 MNHEY and CDR2 SVGAGI. Source study methods: Estimation of nucleated cell counts was performed using reference gene primer amplification. Measured with immunoSEQ multiplex PCR; TCRdb has only the in-frame clones, and not every one. The V and J calls and the clone size are those of that table, but D and trimming were determined from the DNA. Of fewer than 300,000 clones in the sample, roughly 88% were seen once. The chain carries TRBV6-5 and TRBJ2-7; D is uncertain. The source material was peripheral blood. The source is a man between 18 and 35 years old with active or convalescent COVID-19. The CDR3 DNA reads as TGTGCCAGCAGTTACTCAACCGGTAACTACGAGCAGTACTTC. It translates to CASSYSTGNYEQYF.